The sequence of this T cell receptor (beta chain) was determined in a study of cytomegalovirus exposure and HLA in healthy donors. On the study more broadly: From donors who were HLA-typed, an early data release held about 85 million unique TCRs. Study-level results: HLA alleles were associated with around 17,000 TCR beta sequences in a later analysis at 0.05 false discovery rate.

The PCR contained 60 Vbeta and 13 Jbeta primers. Generated by immunoSEQ multiplex PCR, the TCRdb table keeps only in-frame clones and is missing some. Among about 240,000 clones listed, roughly 84% were seen once. Note on this clone: The antigen remains undetermined.

The germline CDR1 and CDR2 sequences are SGHVS and FNYEAQ. The CDR3 is made up of 16 amino acids. Trimming cost V 2 bases and J 5 bases; bases outside gene matches: 9. The sample consisted of PBMCs. The sequence derives from a girl between 2 and 10 years old in good health and CMV-seronegative. The rearrangement joins TRBV7-6 to TRBJ2-1; 7 bases fit TRBD2. The CDR3 protein is CASSLPPGTNNNEQFF. DNA of the CDR3: TGTGCCAGCAGCTTACCCCCGGGGACTAACAACAATGAGCAGTTCTTC.